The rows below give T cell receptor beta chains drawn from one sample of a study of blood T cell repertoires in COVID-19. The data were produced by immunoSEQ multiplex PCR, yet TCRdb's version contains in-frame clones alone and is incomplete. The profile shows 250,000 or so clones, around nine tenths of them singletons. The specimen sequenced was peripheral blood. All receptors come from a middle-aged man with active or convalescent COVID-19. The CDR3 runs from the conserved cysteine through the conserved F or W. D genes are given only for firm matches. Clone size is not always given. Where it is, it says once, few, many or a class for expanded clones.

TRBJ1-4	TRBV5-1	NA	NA	TGCGCCAGCAGCCAAACAGGGTTTAATGAAAAACTGTTTTTT	CASSQTGFNEKLFF
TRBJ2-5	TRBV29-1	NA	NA	TGCAGCGCCTATAAGGGGAACCAAGAGACCCAGTACTTC	CSAYKGNQETQYF
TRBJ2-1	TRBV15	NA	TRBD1	TGTGCCACCAGCCGGAGACAGGGCGATGAGCAGTTCTTC	CATSRRQGDEQFF
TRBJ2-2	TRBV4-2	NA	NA	TGTGCCAGCAGCCAGTGGGAGCTAGCCCGACCAGGGGAGCTGTTTTTT	CASSQWELARPGELFF
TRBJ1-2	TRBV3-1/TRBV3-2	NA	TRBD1	TGTGCCAGCAGCTTTGGGACAGCCCAGACCTATGGCTACACCTTC	CASSFGTAQTYGYTF
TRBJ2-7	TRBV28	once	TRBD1	TGTGCCAGCAGTTTCGGAGGGACAGGGATTGGCTACGAGCAGTACTTC	CASSFGGTGIGYEQYF
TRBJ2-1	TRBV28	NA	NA	TGTGCCAGCAGCCTATACAATGAGCAGTTCTTC	CASSLYNEQFF
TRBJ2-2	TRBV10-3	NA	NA	TGTGCCATCAGTACAGGGTTCACCGGGGAGCTGTTTTTT	CAISTGFTGELFF
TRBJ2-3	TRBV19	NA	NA	TGTGCCAGCACCACCCAACGGGGGGCGGCGGCAGATACGCAGTATTTT	CASTTQRGAAADTQYF
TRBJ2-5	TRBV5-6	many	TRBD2	TGTGCCAGCAGCTTGTCACTAGCGGGGGTCACCCAAGAGACCCAGTACTTC	CASSLSLAGVTQETQYF
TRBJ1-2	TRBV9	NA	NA	TGTGCCAGCAGCGTAGTCGAGAAGGGGTTGCTAAGTGGCTACACCTTC	CASSVVEKGLLSGYTF
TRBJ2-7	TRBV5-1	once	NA	TGCGCCAGCAACCGCGGGACCCCATCGACCTACGAGCAGTACTTC	CASNRGTPSTYEQYF
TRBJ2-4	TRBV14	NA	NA	TGTGCCAGCAGCCAAAGGCAGGGTTTCGGCAAAAACATTCAGTACTTC	CASSQRQGFGKNIQYF
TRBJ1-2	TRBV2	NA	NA	TGTGCCAGCAGGCGAAGGGGACAAAGTGGCTACACCTTC	CASRRRGQSGYTF
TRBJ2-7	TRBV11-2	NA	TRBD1	TGTGCCAGCAGCACAGACAGGGGTAACGAGCAGTACTTC	CASSTDRGNEQYF
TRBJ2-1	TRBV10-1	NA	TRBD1	TGCGCCAGCAGTCGGACAGGTAGCTACAATGAGCAGTTCTTC	CASSRTGSYNEQFF
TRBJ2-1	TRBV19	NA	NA	TGTGCCAGTACCCAGGAAAATCCAGACAATGAGCAGTTCTTC	CASTQENPDNEQFF